A selection of T cell receptor beta chains follows, all from one sample in a study of ipilimumab plus nivolumab after autologous stem cell transplantation. The repertoire was sequenced with immunoSEQ multiplex PCR; TCRdb's copy has only in-frame clones and lacks some. The sample gives tens of thousands of clones, over 80% of which show up once; around 2% is in the top ten. Sequencing was performed on PBMCs, taken in a trial of ipilimumab plus nivolumab as post-transplant consolidation. These receptors originate from a male donor with diffuse large B-cell lymphoma. The CDR3 runs from the conserved cysteine through the conserved F or W. Each record gives: D gene, V gene, J gene, clone size, CDR3 DNA, CDR3 protein. A D gene is named only where the DNA matches it firmly. Clone size is stated in some rows and not others, as once, few, many or a class when expanded.

D: TRBD2; V: TRBV10-2; J: TRBJ2-5; size: NA; DNA: TGCGCCAGCAGTGAGTCGAATAGCGGGGGGACCCAGTACTTC; CDR3: CASSESNSGGTQYF
D: NA; V: TRBV13; J: TRBJ2-5; size: NA; DNA: TGTGCCAGCAGCCATGACTGGGAGACCCAGTACTTC; CDR3: CASSHDWETQYF
D: NA; V: TRBV9; J: TRBJ2-2; size: NA; DNA: TGTGCCAGCAGCCCCTTCAGGGGAGCGAACACCGGGGAGCTGTTTTTT; CDR3: CASSPFRGANTGELFF
D: TRBD1; V: TRBV9; J: TRBJ1-1; size: NA; DNA: TGTGCCAGCAGCGTCGGTGGACCAGGGGGCTATGGCACTGAAGCTTTCTTT; CDR3: CASSVGGPGGYGTEAFF
D: NA; V: TRBV5-4; J: TRBJ2-6; size: few; DNA: TGTGCCAGCAGCCCGGCCCGAGGTGGCTCTGGGGCCAACGTCCTGACTTTC; CDR3: CASSPARGGSGANVLTF
D: NA; V: TRBV29-1; J: TRBJ1-2; size: NA; DNA: TGCAGCGTTGTTGTTGATAGCTATGGCTACACCTTC; CDR3: CSVVVDSYGYTF
D: TRBD2; V: TRBV7-6; J: TRBJ2-1; size: NA; DNA: TGTGCCAGCAGCACGACTCTTCGCGGGGGTCTCCACAATGAGCAGTTCTTC; CDR3: CASSTTLRGGLHNEQFF
D: NA; V: TRBV5-4; J: TRBJ2-2; size: once; DNA: TGTGCCAGTACAAAGGGGGACCCGAACACCGGGGAGCTGTTTTTT; CDR3: CASTKGDPNTGELFF
D: TRBD1; V: TRBV6-1; J: TRBJ1-5; size: NA; DNA: TGTGCCAGCAGTGAAGGTTGGACAGGGTCGGATCAGCCCCAGCATTTT; CDR3: CASSEGWTGSDQPQHF
D: TRBD1; V: TRBV12-5; J: TRBJ1-1; size: NA; DNA: TGTGCTAGTGGTCTCCGTGGGACAGGGGTCAACACTGAAGCTTTCTTT; CDR3: CASGLRGTGVNTEAFF
D: NA; V: TRBV6-5; J: TRBJ2-7; size: NA; DNA: TGTGCCAGCAGTATCCCCCGGAGACACAGGAAAGAGCAGTACTTC; CDR3: CASSIPRRHRKEQYF
D: TRBD2; V: TRBV2; J: TRBJ2-7; size: NA; DNA: TGTGCCAGCAGTGTCGGGACTAGCGGAAAGGAACAGTACTTC; CDR3: CASSVGTSGKEQYF
D: NA; V: TRBV7-9; J: TRBJ2-7; size: NA; DNA: TGTGCCAGCAGTAGTTGGACAGAAACATACGAGCAGTACTTC; CDR3: CASSSWTETYEQYF
D: NA; V: TRBV7-2; J: TRBJ2-1; size: NA; DNA: TGTGCCAGCAGCTTAGAGGTGACTGCCGAGCAGTTCTTC; CDR3: CASSLEVTAEQFF
D: NA; V: TRBV27; J: TRBJ1-1; size: NA; DNA: TGTGCCAGCAGTTTACGGATGAACACTGAAGCTTTCTTT; CDR3: CASSLRMNTEAFF
D: NA; V: TRBV9; J: TRBJ2-2; size: NA; DNA: TGTGCCAGCAGCGAGATCGCGAACACCGGGGAGCTGTTTTTT; CDR3: CASSEIANTGELFF
D: NA; V: TRBV10-3; J: TRBJ2-2; size: NA; DNA: TGTGCCATCAGTGACCAGGTTAATTTCGCCGGGGAGCTGTTTTTT; CDR3: CAISDQVNFAGELFF
D: NA; V: TRBV4-1; J: TRBJ2-2; size: NA; DNA: TGCGCCAGCAGCCAGACGGGAGCTAACACCGGGGAGCTGTTTTTT; CDR3: CASSQTGANTGELFF
D: NA; V: TRBV9; J: TRBJ2-1; size: NA; DNA: TGTGCCAGCAGCGCCGCCGGGAGAGCGGCTTACAATGAGCAGTTCTTC; CDR3: CASSAAGRAAYNEQFF
D: NA; V: TRBV5-1; J: TRBJ1-2; size: NA; DNA: TGCGCCAGCAGCTTGGCGGGTGTCGATGGCTACACCTTC; CDR3: CASSLAGVDGYTF
D: NA; V: TRBV15; J: TRBJ2-7; size: NA; DNA: TGTGCCACCAGCAGAGATAAAGGGGGGAAGTACGAGCAGTACTTC; CDR3: CATSRDKGGKYEQYF
D: TRBD1; V: TRBV29-1; J: TRBJ2-3; size: NA; DNA: TGCAGCGTCCGCAGGGGGCCGGATACGCAGTATTTT; CDR3: CSVRRGPDTQYF
D: TRBD2; V: TRBV11-3; J: TRBJ2-5; size: NA; DNA: TGTGCCAGCAGCTTAAGACTAGCGGGAGAGACCCAGTACTTC; CDR3: CASSLRLAGETQYF
D: TRBD1; V: TRBV18; J: TRBJ1-6; size: NA; DNA: TGTGCCAGCTCACCTTCCGGGGACAGGGGTTCACCCCTCCACTTT; CDR3: CASSPSGDRGSPLHF
D: NA; V: TRBV2; J: TRBJ2-3; size: NA; DNA: TGTGCCAGCACAGGGGACCGGGGGACAGATACGCAGTATTTT; CDR3: CASTGDRGTDTQYF
D: NA; V: TRBV6-5; J: TRBJ1-5; size: NA; DNA: TGTGCCAGCAGCCCGGACAGTCTTAATCAGCCCCAGCATTTT; CDR3: CASSPDSLNQPQHF
D: NA; V: TRBV27; J: TRBJ1-1; size: once; DNA: TGTGCCAGCAGCCCCGTGGGCAGACTTTTAGCTGAAGCTTTCTTT; CDR3: CASSPVGRLLAEAFF
D: NA; V: TRBV7-8; J: TRBJ1-4; size: once; DNA: TGTGCCAGCAGCTTAGAAGGCTCCGCGAGGAGTAATGAAAAACTGTTTTTT; CDR3: CASSLEGSARSNEKLFF
D: NA; V: TRBV9; J: TRBJ1-4; size: NA; DNA: TGTGCCAGCAGCGCCTCTGGGGGTGCAACTAATGAAAAACTGTTTTTT; CDR3: CASSASGGATNEKLFF
D: NA; V: TRBV7-8; J: TRBJ2-5; size: NA; DNA: TGTGCCAGCAGCTTAGGTAGTCTGCTGGAGACCCAGTACTTC; CDR3: CASSLGSLLETQYF
D: NA; V: TRBV6-1; J: TRBJ1-2; size: NA; DNA: TGTGCCAGCAGTGAACTCAGGGCGAGGGGCTACACCTTC; CDR3: CASSELRARGYTF
D: NA; V: TRBV7-2; J: TRBJ1-2; size: NA; DNA: TGTGCCAGCAGCTTAGACCACAGGGTTTTGGATGGCTACACCTTC; CDR3: CASSLDHRVLDGYTF
D: TRBD2; V: TRBV19; J: TRBJ2-7; size: NA; DNA: TGTGCCAGTAGTATATCTTACGGGGGGAGCTCCTACGAGCAGTACTTC; CDR3: CASSISYGGSSYEQYF
D: TRBD1; V: TRBV7-2; J: TRBJ2-7; size: NA; DNA: TGTGCCAGCAGAGGGGGGACAGGATCTTCCTACGAGCAGTACTTC; CDR3: CASRGGTGSSYEQYF
D: TRBD1; V: TRBV7-8; J: TRBJ2-7; size: NA; DNA: TGTGCCAGCAGCCAAGGACAGGGTCAAGGGAGACCCTACGAGCAGTACTTC; CDR3: CASSQGQGQGRPYEQYF
D: NA; V: TRBV7-9; J: TRBJ2-1; size: NA; DNA: TGTGCCAGCAGCTTTTACCAGCCACGAAGCAATGAGCAGTTCTTC; CDR3: CASSFYQPRSNEQFF
D: TRBD1; V: TRBV6-6; J: TRBJ2-7; size: NA; DNA: TGTGCCAGCAGTTACGGGGGGGACAGGGGCATCGACGAGCAGTACTTC; CDR3: CASSYGGDRGIDEQYF
D: NA; V: TRBV5-6; J: TRBJ1-2; size: NA; DNA: TGTGCCAGCAGCTTGGAGCCGGGCTATGGCTACACCTTC; CDR3: CASSLEPGYGYTF
D: TRBD2; V: TRBV19; J: TRBJ2-7; size: NA; DNA: TGTGCCAGTGGGGACTACTACGAGCAGTACTTC; CDR3: CASGDYYEQYF
D: NA; V: TRBV7-9; J: TRBJ1-3; size: NA; DNA: TGTGCCAGCAGCCCCCAGCGGGGGGCTGGAAACACCATATATTTT; CDR3: CASSPQRGAGNTIYF
D: NA; V: TRBV6-4; J: TRBJ2-5; size: NA; DNA: TGTGCCAGCCCCTGGGTACAAGAGACCCAGTACTTC; CDR3: CASPWVQETQYF
D: NA; V: TRBV18; J: TRBJ1-4; size: NA; DNA: TGTGCCAGCTCAGGGAAAGAAAAACTGTTTTTT; CDR3: CASSGKEKLFF
D: TRBD1; V: TRBV5-8; J: TRBJ2-3; size: NA; DNA: TGTGCCAGCAGCCCGGGACAGTACACAGATACGCAGTATTTT; CDR3: CASSPGQYTDTQYF
D: NA; V: TRBV4-1; J: TRBJ2-1; size: NA; DNA: TGCGCCAGCAGCGGGACCCGGGACTCGTGGGGCAATGAGCAGTTCTTC; CDR3: CASSGTRDSWGNEQFF
D: TRBD1; V: TRBV2; J: TRBJ2-7; size: NA; DNA: TGTGCCAGCAGTAAGACAGGGGGTGGCTACGAGCAGTACTTC; CDR3: CASSKTGGGYEQYF
D: TRBD2; V: TRBV11-1; J: TRBJ2-3; size: NA; DNA: TGTGCCAGCAGCTTATCGATTTTAGCGGGGACCACAGATACGCAGTATTTT; CDR3: CASSLSILAGTTDTQYF
D: NA; V: TRBV28; J: TRBJ2-7; size: NA; DNA: TGTGCCAGCAGTTTATTCTACGAGCAGTACTTC; CDR3: CASSLFYEQYF
D: NA; V: TRBV9; J: TRBJ2-2; size: NA; DNA: TGTGCCAGCAGCGTAGCAGGGTTTGCCGGGGAGCTGTTTTTT; CDR3: CASSVAGFAGELFF
D: NA; V: TRBV2; J: TRBJ1-1; size: NA; DNA: TGTGCCAGCAGTGAATCCAGAACATACAACACTGAAGCTTTCTTT; CDR3: CASSESRTYNTEAFF
D: NA; V: TRBV6-1; J: TRBJ2-3; size: NA; DNA: TGTGCCAGCGGGCTTGGGGGTTTCACAGATACGCAGTATTTT; CDR3: CASGLGGFTDTQYF
D: TRBD1; V: TRBV7-2; J: TRBJ2-6; size: NA; DNA: TGTGCCAGCAGCTCGATTGGACAGGGTTCTGGGGCCAACGTCCTGACTTTC; CDR3: CASSSIGQGSGANVLTF
D: TRBD1; V: TRBV6-5; J: TRBJ2-7; size: NA; DNA: TGTGCCAGCAGTTACAGACGACAGGGGGGCTCCTACGAGCAGTACTTC; CDR3: CASSYRRQGGSYEQYF
D: NA; V: TRBV5-5; J: TRBJ2-3; size: NA; DNA: TGTGCCAGCAGCAGGGCAGGTAGAGATACGCAGTATTTT; CDR3: CASSRAGRDTQYF
D: TRBD1; V: TRBV5-6; J: TRBJ1-1; size: NA; DNA: TGTGCCAGCAGCAGATACAGGGGGTCCTATTTGAACACTGAAGCTTTCTTT; CDR3: CASSRYRGSYLNTEAFF
D: NA; V: TRBV21-1; J: TRBJ2-3; size: NA; DNA: TGTGCCAGCCCACTAGCGGGAAGCACAGATACGCAGTATTTT; CDR3: CASPLAGSTDTQYF
D: NA; V: TRBV19; J: TRBJ2-2; size: NA; DNA: TGTGCCACTACCACCCCGAGACATCGGCCCGCGAACACCGGGGAGCTGTTTTTT; CDR3: CATTTPRHRPANTGELFF
D: TRBD2; V: TRBV7-2; J: TRBJ2-3; size: few; DNA: TGTGCCAGCAGCTTTAGCGGGGGGGCAGATACGCAGTATTTT; CDR3: CASSFSGGADTQYF